The source of this T cell receptor (beta chain) is a study of shared clonotypes between healthy human individuals. As processed by the authors: Junction-only sequences produced by ImmunoSEQ had no quality scores, so filtering differed. Repertoires were generated with immunoSEQ multiplex PCR, while TCRdb's copy carries only in-frame clones and drops some. That table gives V, J and clone size, and the DNA gave D and trimming. The sample has about 510,000 clones, about four fifths seen once. CDR1 is SGHDT and CDR2 is YYEEEE in the germline V gene. Trimming removed 0 bases at V and 7 bases at J, with 7 bases between. This CDR3 has 13 residues. Nashville, Tennessee was home to all donors, each a Caucasian adult.

This TCR came from a woman aged 40 to 50 in good health. Some clones in this sample may be carry-over from other donors' samples. Sequencing input: PBMCs. The chain combines TRBV5-6 with TRBJ1-4; D call uncertain. The CDR3 coding sequence is TGTGCCAGCAGCTTGGATAGAGGTGAAAAACTGTTTTTT. It is translated as CASSLDRGEKLFF.